These 4 T cell receptor beta chains were all obtained from the same sample, sequenced in a study of CD8 T cells in ankylosing spondylitis. Study-wide points: What appeared characteristic of ankylosing spondylitis blood was a TCR beta motif of several highly homologous variants.

TCRdb ran MiXCR on the 5' RACE reads and lists one entry per CDR3 protein. The sample lists around 430,000 distinct CDR3 sequences, 17% occurring once. Their target antigens are unknown. The specimen was blood, either unsorted or a sorted T cell fraction (not recorded which). The source is a male donor with ankylosing spondylitis.

V usage is TRBV2 and J usage is TRBJ1-2; tentatively, D is TRBD1 (6 bases). Germline CDR1 SNHLY, CDR2 FYNNEI. The CDR3 runs to 15 residues. With 0 bases removed from V and 4 bases from J, the gap between germline ends came to 12 bases. CDR3 DNA sequence: TGTGCCAGCAGTGAAGCGAGGGGGGCTGGCTATGGCTACACCTTC. Its translation: CASSEARGAGYGYTF.

This chain links TRBV12-3 or TRBV12-4 with TRBJ2-1; 7 positions match TRBD1. V lost 6 bases to trimming and J lost 9 bases; unmatched junction nucleotides: 14. CDR3 length: 15 amino acids. The CDR3 region is CASRRNVGGRIEQFF. The CDR3 region has the DNA TGTGCCAGCAGGCGAAACGTAGGGGGCCGCATTGAGCAGTTCTTC.

This rearrangement joins TRBV27 to TRBJ2-6; no clear D. Trimming took 3 bases from V and 0 from J, leaving 9 bases between them. The germline CDR1 and CDR2 sequences are MNHEY and SMNVEV (reference sequence). The CDR3 contains 16 residues. The CDR3 DNA follows: TGTGCCAGCAGTTTGGCAGTGCGCTCTGGGGCCAACGTCCTGACTTTC. Translated: CASSLAVRSGANVLTF.

Only a few counts were recorded for this clonotype. The rearrangement uses TRBV7-9 and TRBJ1-2; D remains unclear. This CDR3 is built from 11 residues. With 4 bases removed from V and 14 bases from J, the gap between germline ends came to 14 bases. CDR1 and CDR2 (germline): SEHNR, FQNEAQ (reference sequence). This CDR3 reads CASSSNYGCTF. CDR3 nucleotides: TGTGCCAGCAGCTCTAATTATGGTTGTACCTTC.